The rows below give T cell receptor beta chains drawn from one sample of a study of blood T cell repertoires in COVID-19. Here immunoSEQ multiplex PCR was the method, and the copy in TCRdb shows in-frame clones only, minus some. In the table there are some 76,000 clones, roughly 90% of which are singletons. The sample comprised peripheral blood. These receptors came from a man in his 60s with acute or convalescent COVID-19. The CDR3 runs from the conserved cysteine through the conserved F or W. A D gene is named only where the DNA matches it firmly. Expanded clones get a size class; other rows say once, few or many, or leave the size out.

v_gene	j_gene	abundance	d_gene	CDR3nt	CDR3aa
TRBV19	TRBJ1-4	-	TRBD1	TGTGCCAGTAGTACCAGACAGGGCGCAACTAATGAAAAACTGTTTTTT	CASSTRQGATNEKLFF
TRBV5-1	TRBJ1-6	-	-	TGCGCCAGCACCATCGGGGGAGGGGATAATTCACCCCTCCACTTT	CASTIGGGDNSPLHF
TRBV3-1/TRBV3-2	TRBJ2-7	-	TRBD2	TGTGCCAGCAGCAAGACTAGCGGGAGATACGAGCAGTACTTC	CASSKTSGRYEQYF
TRBV18	TRBJ1-6	-	-	TGTGCCAGCTCACCAGCAGGATCTTATAATTCACCCCTCCACTTT	CASSPAGSYNSPLHF
TRBV9	TRBJ2-1	-	-	TGTGCCAGCAGCCCTAAGGGCGGCTTGGGGCAGTACAATGAGCAGTTCTTC	CASSPKGGLGQYNEQFF
TRBV5-6	TRBJ1-4	few	-	TGTGCCAGCAGCTTGTGGACGGGGGAAAAACTGTTTTTT	CASSLWTGEKLFF
TRBV6-6	TRBJ2-3	-	TRBD2	TGTGCCAGCAGTCGGACTAGCGGGGGGGCGGTTGCAGATACGCAGTATTTT	CASSRTSGGAVADTQYF
TRBV28	TRBJ2-4	-	-	TGTGCCAGCAGACCAGGGTTTTTGACCCTAGCCAAAAACATTCAGTACTTC	CASRPGFLTLAKNIQYF
TRBV20-1	TRBJ1-2	-	TRBD1	TGCAGTGCTAGTCGGCAGGGGGCCGGGTCTTACGGCTACACCTTC	CSASRQGAGSYGYTF
TRBV5-6	TRBJ1-4	-	-	TGTGCCAGCAGCTTGGGAGGGTTCGAAAAACTGTTTTTT	CASSLGGFEKLFF
TRBV5-1	TRBJ2-7	-	-	TGCGCCAGCGCCAGGGTTCTGGATCACGAGCAGTACTTC	CASARVLDHEQYF
TRBV4-2	TRBJ1-4	-	TRBD1	TGTGCCAGCAGCCAAGGGACAGGGGGCACTAATGAAAAACTGTTTTTT	CASSQGTGGTNEKLFF
TRBV6-5	TRBJ2-7	-	-	TGTGCCAGCAGTTACACAACTAGTGTCGAGCAGTACTTC	CASSYTTSVEQYF
TRBV11-2	TRBJ1-1	-	TRBD1	TGTGCCAGCAGCCCGGGACAGGCGAACACTGAAGCTTTCTTT	CASSPGQANTEAFF
TRBV5-1	TRBJ2-7	-	-	TGCGCCAGCAGTTTACTAGGTGACGAGCAGTACTTC	CASSLLGDEQYF
TRBV2	TRBJ2-5	-	-	TGTGCCAGCAGTAGGACAGCCCGGGACGGCGGGACCCAGTACTTC	CASSRTARDGGTQYF
TRBV5-4	TRBJ1-2	-	TRBD1	TGTGCCAGCAGCCGGACAGGGGGAGATGGCTACACCTTC	CASSRTGGDGYTF